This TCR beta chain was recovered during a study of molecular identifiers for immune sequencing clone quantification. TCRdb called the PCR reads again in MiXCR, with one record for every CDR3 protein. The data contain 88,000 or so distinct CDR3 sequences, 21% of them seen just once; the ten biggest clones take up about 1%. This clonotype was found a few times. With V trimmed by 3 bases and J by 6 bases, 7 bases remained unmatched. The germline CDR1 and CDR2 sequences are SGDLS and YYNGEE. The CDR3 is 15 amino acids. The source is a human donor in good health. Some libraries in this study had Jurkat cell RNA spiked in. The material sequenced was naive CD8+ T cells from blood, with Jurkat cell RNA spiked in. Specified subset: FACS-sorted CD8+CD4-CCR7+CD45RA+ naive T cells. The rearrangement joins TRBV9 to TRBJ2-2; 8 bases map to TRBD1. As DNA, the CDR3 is TGTGCCAGCAGCGGCCGTTCAGGGGGCCCCGGGGAGCTGTTTTTT. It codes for CASSGRSGGPGELFF.